A single T cell receptor beta chain is shown here with its context. This sample stems from a study of response to subunit inactivated influenza vaccine. TCRdb reprocessed the RT-PCR reads via MiXCR and lists one record per CDR3 protein. The sample includes more than 600,000 distinct CDR3 sequences, approximately 18% seen only once; the top ten take roughly a tenth. The V and J ends lost 3 bases and 1 base, in that order; junction bases with no gene match: 3. The CDR3 length is 15 residues. The chain has TRBV12-3 or TRBV12-4 and TRBJ1-5; 7 bases match TRBD1. Sequencing was performed on PBMCs from blood, taken 4 to 6 days after vaccination. This clonotype was obtained from a man aged 50 to 60 who received an inactivated influenza vaccine. The CDR3 DNA reads TGTGCCAGCAGTTTTTCAGGGGGAAGCAATCAGCCCCAGCATTTT. Protein: CASSFSGGSNQPQHF.